This T cell receptor (beta chain) stems from a study of identical twins. Study-wide findings and caveats: Researchers reported weaker excess twin sharing in beta out-of-frame sequences.

This clonotype was found a few times. Its target is unknown. This CDR3 contains 13 residues. Trimming removed 5 bases at V and 9 bases at J, with 14 bases between. The germline CDR1 and CDR2 sequences are SGHNT and YENEEA. TCRdb independently ran MiXCR on the 5' RACE reads; one entry per CDR3 protein. The table includes some 97,000 distinct CDR3 sequences, 5.9% detected once. The chain has TRBV11-3 and TRBJ1-3; no clear D. The sequence was collected from a woman aged 45 to 65 in good health. The source material was memory T cells sorted from blood. Here the CDR3 DNA reads TGTGCCAGCAGCGGAGCAACAATGGGCACCATATATTTT. Its protein is CASSGATMGTIYF.